This record covers a single TCR beta chain. The antigen remains unidentified. Germline V lookup: CDR1 MNHNS, CDR2 SASEGT. The CDR3 spans 15 residues. J lost 5 bases, V lost 8 bases, and 7 bases had no gene match. These data originate in a study of regulatory T cells in long-lasting Graves disease. Study-level background: Patients with persistent Graves' disease had over 5 years of antithyroid drugs and persistent TSH receptor antibodies. Overall study findings and caveats: Accuracy could have been hurt by small sample size.

Library construction for TCR beta used iRepertoire HTBI primers and Arm-PCR of CDR3 regions. Original processing methods: Identified across the samples were 62 TRBV segments and roughly 14 TRBJ segments. TCRdb re-called the multiplex PCR reads with MiXCR, one entry per CDR3 protein. The V and J calls come from TCRdb's annotation, not from the publication. In the table there are about 460,000 distinct CDR3 sequences, 22% of which are singletons. Time point reported: persistent/refractory GD, antithyroid drugs over 5 years with positive TRAb. Researchers made the TCR library from RNA that was extracted from PBMCs.

This clonotype was obtained from a female donor with Graves disease. The genes are TRBV6-1 and TRBJ2-2; TRBD1 aligns across 11 bases. Sequenced here: peripheral blood mononuclear cells (PBMCs), sampled when the disease was refractory, from a patient treated with antithyroid drugs. The CDR3 DNA reads TGTGCCAGCCAAAGGGACAGGGGGAGAACCGGGGAGCTGTTTTTT. Translated: CASQRDRGRTGELFF.